The 12 T cell receptor beta chains below all came from one sample that was sequenced in a study of shared clonotypes between healthy human individuals. Libraries were prepared by immunoSEQ multiplex PCR; TCRdb keeps only in-frame clonotypes and omits some of them. The table lists 2 million to 2.5 million clones, 85% to 95% of them singletons, with roughly 0.34% in the top ten. The sequencing input was naive CD4+ T cells from PBMCs. Subset of the sample: CD45RA+ positively selected. These receptors came from a man aged 18 to 35 in good health. Some clones in this sample may be carry-over from other donors' samples.

The rearrangement links TRBV5-1 to TRBJ2-2; a possible D gene is TRBD1 (6 bases). The CDR3 is 15 residues long. Germline V gene data show CDR1 as SGHRS and CDR2 as YFSETQ. V lost 0 bases to trimming and J lost 6 bases, with 12 bases between them. The CDR3 spells CASSLGTVGAGELFF. CDR3 in DNA: TGCGCCAGCAGCTTGGGGACAGTGGGCGCCGGGGAGCTGTTTTTT. Together with reference TRBV5-1 and TRBJ2-2, the CDR3 gives the full variable domain: KAGVTQTPRYLIKTRGQQVTLSCSPISGHRSVSWYQQTPGQGLQFLFEYFSETQRNKGNFPGRFSGRQFSNSRSEMNVSTLELGDSALYLCASSLGTVGAGELFFGEGSRLTVL.

The J gene is TRBJ1-5, the V gene TRBV11-2, with unresolved D. This CDR3 is built from 14 residues. Germline-derived CDR1 and CDR2 are SGHAT and FQNNGV. V gave up 2 bases and J gave up 4 bases, with 9 bases separating them. The CDR3 sequence is CASSLRSGNQPQHF. Written as DNA, the CDR3 is TGTGCCAGCAGCTTAAGGTCGGGGAATCAGCCCCAGCATTTT.

The chain is built from TRBV29-1 and TRBJ2-1, with TRBD2 matching 9 bases. Per germline, CDR1 SQVTM and CDR2 ANQGSEA. The CDR3 spans 11 residues. Trimming at V came to 4 bases and at J to 8 bases, leaving 0 bases not matched to a gene. The CDR3: CSVGLADEQFF. The CDR3, as DNA: TGCAGCGTTGGACTAGCGGATGAGCAGTTCTTC.

V usage is TRBV18 and J usage is TRBJ2-1; TRBD1 aligns across 7 bases. V lost 6 bases, J lost 6 bases, and 8 bases stayed unmatched. This CDR3 has 14 residues. Looked up from germline, CDR1 is KGHSH and CDR2 is LQKENI. The CDR3 protein is CASSVNRGSNEQFF. CDR3 coding DNA: TGTGCCAGCTCGGTTAACAGGGGATCCAATGAGCAGTTCTTC.

The V gene is TRBV10-1, the J gene TRBJ2-7, with D possibly matching TRBD1 (5 bases). The ends were cut back, 0 bases at V and 1 base at J, with 13 bases in the middle. Germline V lookup: CDR1 WNHNN, CDR2 SYGVQD (reference sequence). CDR3 length: 16 residues. In DNA, the CDR3 is TGCGCCAGCAGTGAGTCCCTAGACAGCCGTTCCTACGAGCAGTACTTC. It encodes CASSESLDSRSYEQYF.

The gene calls are TRBV30 and TRBJ1-1; maybe TRBD1 (6 bases). V shed 8 bases and J shed 4 bases, with 26 bases lying between them. The CDR3 is 16 residues long. Germline lookup yields CDR1 GTSNPN and CDR2 SVGIG (reference sequence). The CDR3 nucleotides are TGTGCCCCGGAGCAGGGCAGGGGACTTGGGGGCACTGAAGCTTTCTTT. This sequence encodes CAPEQGRGLGGTEAFF. The entire variable domain, with the rest obtained from reference TRBV30 and TRBJ1-1, is as follows: SQTIHQWPATLVQPVGSPLSLECTVEGTSNPNLYWYRQAAGRGLQLLFYSVGIGQISSEVPQNLSASRPQDRQFILSSKKLLLSDSGFYLCAPEQGRGLGGTEAFFGQGTRLTVV.

The chain has TRBV7-9 and TRBJ2-2, with 10 nucleotides matching TRBD2. V lost 8 bases and J lost 6; bases outside the gene matches: 6. Germline V gene lookup returns CDR1 SEHNR and CDR2 FQNEAQ (reference sequence). This CDR3 is 14 amino acids long. This CDR3 reads CASGRLAGPGELFF. DNA for the CDR3: TGTGCCAGCGGAAGACTAGCGGGCCCCGGGGAGCTGTTTTTT. The variable domain in full, with the rest retrieved from reference TRBV7-9 and TRBJ2-2, is DTGVSQNPRHKITKRGQNVTFRCDPISEHNRLYWYRQTLGQGPEFLTYFQNEAQLEKSRLLSDRFSAERPKGSFSTLEIQRTEQGDSAMYLCASGRLAGPGELFFGEGSRLTVL.

The gene calls are TRBV11-2 and TRBJ1-6; D is uncertain. The CDR3 contains 13 residues. The germline V gene has CDR1 SGHAT and CDR2 FQNNGV. V was pared by 1 base and J by 11 bases, with 9 bases between. The CDR3 loop reads CASSLASSAPLHF. The DNA for the CDR3 is TGTGCCAGCAGCTTAGCGTCCAGCGCACCCCTCCACTTT.

The J gene is TRBJ2-5, the V gene TRBV6-5; D may correspond to TRBD1 or TRBD2 (5 bases each). This CDR3 is built from 14 residues. The V gene's germline CDR1 is MNHEY and CDR2 SVGAGI. The germline V and J ends were trimmed by 7 bases and 6 bases, with 18 bases remaining between them. The CDR3 sequence: CASTSRDPPKTQYF. DNA of the CDR3: TGTGCCAGCACTTCTCGGGACCCACCTAAGACCCAGTACTTC.

CDR3 nucleotide sequence: TGTGCCAGCAGCGAAGGGACAGGGGGAACTAATGAAAAACTGTTTTTT. Translated, it gives CASSEGTGGTNEKLFF. The chain links TRBV5-4 to TRBJ1-4, with TRBD1 matching 11 bases. V gave up 4 bases and J gave up 1 base; unmatched junction bases: 3. The CDR3 spans 16 residues. CDR1 and CDR2 from the germline V gene are SGHNT and YYREEE (reference sequence).

This chain uses TRBV28 with TRBJ2-1, with TRBD2 identical over 8 bases. The CDR3 totals 16 residues. Germline V lookup: CDR1 MDHEN, CDR2 SYDVKM. The junction had 16 bases not matched to a gene; V was cut back by 6 bases and J by 9 bases. The CDR3 sequence: CASRLLREGPITEQFF. The CDR3 region has the DNA TGTGCCAGCAGATTACTCCGGGAGGGCCCTATCACTGAGCAGTTCTTC.

The genes are TRBV29-1 and TRBJ2-3, with D perhaps TRBD1 (5 bases). Germline V gives CDR1 SQVTM, CDR2 ANQGSEA. The V end was cut by 3 bases, the J end by 3 bases, with 16 bases between. This CDR3 is built from 15 residues. CDR3 DNA: TGCAGCGTTGATAGGGCTCAGGACATAACAGATACGCAGTATTTT. Encoded protein: CSVDRAQDITDTQYF.